The 29 T cell receptor beta chains listed next were all sequenced from one sample in a study of shared clonotypes between healthy human individuals (dated by TCRdb to 2018 to 2020). For the CD8 naive samples, CD45RO-negative cells were positively selected for CCR7, yielding a CD45RA+CCR7+ population from which TemRA cells were excluded. Library preparation was by the immunoSEQ multiplex PCR assay. TCRdb limited this immuneACCESS table to in-frame rearrangements with V and J called. A share of clones is missing; checked studies link under half to unresolved V genes, and the rest is unexplained. The sample data list approximately 2,000,000 clones, and around 93% of these were observed just once. About 1.7% of the sample goes to the ten largest clones. Sequenced material: naive CD8+ T cells from PBMCs. The label giving this sample's cell subset or site can be read as: CD45RA+CCR7+. All receptors derive from a man aged 18 to 30 in good health. Some clones in this sample may be carry-over from other donors' samples.

The table lists this clone with a count of one. The chain carries TRBV2 and TRBJ1-2; maybe TRBD1 (6 bases). The CDR3 loop spans 15 amino acids. Germline-derived CDR1 and CDR2 are SNHLY and FYNNEI. The V end was cut by 4 bases, the J end by 3 bases, with 15 bases between. The CDR3 region has the DNA TGTGCCAGCAGTGTATCGGGGGGCAACTACTATGGCTACACCTTC. This codes for CASSVSGGNYYGYTF.

The J gene is TRBJ2-4, the V gene TRBV7-2, with D possibly matching TRBD2 (6 bases). V was pared by 8 bases and J by 0 bases, with 14 bases between. Germline V gene lookup returns CDR1 SGHTA and CDR2 FQGNSA. This CDR3 spans 15 amino acids. CDR3 nucleotide sequence: TGTGCCAGCTCTGCGGGGCTTATAGCCAAAAACATTCAGTACTTC. Protein: CASSAGLIAKNIQYF.

This chain connects TRBV9 to TRBJ1-5; D remains unclear. The CDR3 covers 14 residues. Trimming stripped 0 bases from V and 0 bases from J, with 4 bases between. Germline values: CDR1 SGDLS, CDR2 YYNGEE. CDR3 region: CASSVDLSNQPQHF. The DNA for the CDR3 is TGTGCCAGCAGCGTAGACCTTAGCAATCAGCCCCAGCATTTT.

Concerning this clone: Other nucleotide sequences in the sample specify the same CDR3. The rearrangement uses TRBV19 and TRBJ2-3, with TRBD1 identical over 7 bases. The CDR3 is 13 amino acids. CDR1 is LNHDA, CDR2 SQIVND, per germline (reference sequence). The ends lost 5 bases at V and 1 base at J; junction bases unmatched: 0. The CDR3 region is CASSDRGTDTQYF. CDR3 DNA: TGTGCCAGTAGTGACAGGGGCACAGATACGCAGTATTTT.

The chain links TRBV5-4 to TRBJ2-7; 11 bases agree with TRBD1. The CDR3 covers 13 residues. V was clipped by 4 bases and J by 6 bases; unmatched bases: 3. The germline CDR1 and CDR2 sequences are SGHNT and YYREEE (reference sequence). Here the CDR3 reads CASSPDRGPEQYF. CDR3 in DNA: TGTGCCAGCAGCCCGGACAGGGGGCCCGAGCAGTACTTC. The full variable domain, with the rest looked up from reference TRBV5-4 and TRBJ2-7, is ETGVTQSPTHLIKTRGQQVTLRCSSQSGHNTVSWYQQALGQGPQFIFQYYREEENGRGNFPPRFSGLQFPNYSSELNVNALELDDSALYLCASSPDRGPEQYFGPGTRLTVT.

The rearrangement joins TRBV18 to TRBJ2-1; D is ambiguous. Trimming took 3 bases from V and 7 from J, leaving 10 bases between them. Germline CDR1 is KGHSH and CDR2 is LQKENI. The CDR3 contains 13 residues. The CDR3 nucleotides read TGTGCCAGCTCACCCGAGAAATGGAATGAGCAGTTCTTC. Its translation is CASSPEKWNEQFF. The whole variable domain, remainder taken from reference TRBV18 and TRBJ2-1, is NAGVMQNPRHLVRRRGQEARLRCSPMKGHSHVYWYRQLPEEGLKFMVYLQKENIIDESGMPKERFSAEFPKEGPSILRIQQVVRGDSAAYFCASSPEKWNEQFFGPGTRLTVL.

The sample holds one count of this clone. J is TRBJ2-7 and V is TRBV7-3; 7 bases map to TRBD2. CDR3 length: 13 amino acids. Per germline, CDR1 SGHTA and CDR2 FQGTGA. The V and J ends lost 0 bases and 6 bases, in that order; junction bases with no gene match: 2. The CDR3 DNA follows: TGTGCCAGCAGCTTAACGGGGAGGGCCGAGCAGTACTTC. Its translation: CASSLTGRAEQYF.

The rearrangement uses TRBV27 and TRBJ2-3, with no clear D. CDR3 length equals 16 residues. Germline CDR1 MNHEY, CDR2 SMNVEV (reference sequence). Trimming shortened V by 2 bases and J by 2 bases, and 14 bases separated the two germline ends. The CDR3 spells CASSLQGLLNTDTQYF. The CDR3 DNA follows: TGTGCCAGCAGTTTACAAGGGTTGCTCAACACAGATACGCAGTATTTT.

This chain uses TRBV5-4 with TRBJ2-5, with TRBD1 matching over 7 bases. The CDR3 extends over 15 amino acids. The germline CDR1 and CDR2 sequences are SGHNT and YYREEE (reference sequence). V was clipped by 3 bases and J by 3 bases; unmatched bases: 8. In nucleotides, the CDR3 is TGTGCCAGCAGCTCCAGGTTCGACAGGGAAGAGACCCAGTACTTC. Its translation is CASSSRFDREETQYF.

The chain carries TRBV27 and TRBJ2-7; D is tentatively TRBD1 or TRBD2 (5 bases each). Trimming left V 0 bases short and J 2 bases short, with 17 bases between. There are 17 residues in the CDR3. Germline V gene data show CDR1 as MNHEY and CDR2 as SMNVEV (reference sequence). The CDR3 DNA follows: TGTGCCAGCAGTTTATCCGTGGGGGACGGACCGACCTACGAGCAGTACTTC. Protein: CASSLSVGDGPTYEQYF.

The V call is TRBV27, the J call TRBJ1-1; D remains unclear. The CDR3 spans 15 residues. CDR1 and CDR2 from the germline V gene are MNHEY and SMNVEV (reference sequence). V gave up 3 bases and J gave up 5 bases, with 16 bases separating them. In DNA form, the CDR3 reads TGTGCCAGCAGTTTGTCACAGACGGTGGGGACTGAAGCTTTCTTT. It yields the protein CASSLSQTVGTEAFF.

The chain carries TRBV2 and TRBJ2-1; no firm D call. V was shortened by 7 bases and J by 8 bases, with 6 bases between the two germline ends. Per germline, CDR1 SNHLY and CDR2 FYNNEI. The CDR3 consists of 10 residues. The CDR3 region is CASNRDEQFF. CDR3 DNA: TGTGCCAGCAATCGGGATGAGCAGTTCTTC.

The V call is TRBV9, the J call TRBJ1-6; 7 nucleotides align to TRBD1. Per the germline V gene, CDR1 is SGDLS and CDR2 is YYNGEE. Trimming cost V 0 bases and J 13 bases; bases outside gene matches: 7. CDR3 length: 14 amino acids. CDR3 region: CASSVDRGGVPLHF. CDR3 nucleotides: TGTGCCAGCAGCGTAGACAGGGGAGGCGTCCCCCTCCACTTT. The variable domain in full, with the rest retrieved from reference TRBV9 and TRBJ1-6, is DSGVTQTPKHLITATGQRVTLRCSPRSGDLSVYWYQQSLDQGLQFLIQYYNGEERAKGNILERFSAQQFPDLHSELNLSSLELGDSALYFCASSVDRGGVPLHFGNGTRLTVT.

This clone turned up a few times. Other DNA sequences from this sample encode an identical CDR3 as well. This rearrangement joins TRBV4-1 to TRBJ1-1, with D possibly matching TRBD1 (5 bases). Trimming removed 2 bases at V and 8 bases at J, with 12 bases between. The CDR3 covers 13 residues. Germline lookup yields CDR1 MGHRA and CDR2 YSYEKL. CDR3 DNA: TGCGCCAGCAGCCAACGCACAGGAACCGAAGCTTTCTTT. This translates into CASSQRTGTEAFF.

Worth noting for this clone: Distinct nucleotide sequences in the sample also encode this CDR3. This chain uses TRBV11-2 with TRBJ2-7; 7 bases fit TRBD2. This CDR3 is 14 amino acids long. The ends lost 3 bases at V and 4 bases at J; junction bases unmatched: 6. Germline loops: CDR1 SGHAT, CDR2 FQNNGV. Here the CDR3 reads CASSFVGGGYEQYF. CDR3 bases: TGTGCCAGCAGCTTTGTTGGCGGGGGTTACGAGCAGTACTTC. The full variable domain, completed using reference TRBV11-2 and TRBJ2-7, is EAGVAQSPRYKIIEKRQSVAFWCNPISGHATLYWYQQILGQGPKLLIQFQNNGVVDDSQLPKDRFSAERLKGVDSTLKIQPAKLEDSAVYLCASSFVGGGYEQYFGPGTRLTVT.

V is TRBV9 and J is TRBJ1-3; 7 bases fit TRBD1. The V and J ends lost 3 bases and 4 bases, in that order; junction bases with no gene match: 10. Germline lookup yields CDR1 SGDLS and CDR2 YYNGEE. CDR3 size: 16 residues. The CDR3 DNA reads TGTGCCAGCAGCGGCAGACCCGGGACAGCAGGAAACACCATATATTTT. It yields the protein CASSGRPGTAGNTIYF.

About this clone itself: The sample carries other DNA sequences with the same CDR3. V usage is TRBV7-8 and J usage is TRBJ1-4; possibly TRBD1 for D (5 bases). V lost 1 base and J lost 2, with 8 bases in between. Germline-derived CDR1 and CDR2 are SGHVS and FQNEAQ. The CDR3 contains 15 residues. CDR3 region: CASSLVGGTNEKLFF. The CDR3 bases are TGTGCCAGCAGCTTAGTGGGGGGGACTAATGAAAAACTGTTTTTT.

This sequence joins TRBV30 and TRBJ2-7; TRBD2 matches at 8 bases. This CDR3 has 13 residues. The V and J ends lost 5 bases and 3 bases, in that order; junction bases with no gene match: 6. The germline V gene encodes CDR1 GTSNPN and CDR2 SVGIG (reference sequence). The CDR3 spells CAWAPGLGYEQYF. In DNA, the CDR3 is TGTGCCTGGGCTCCGGGACTAGGCTACGAGCAGTACTTC.

With regard to this clone: Other DNA sequences within the sample encode an identical CDR3. The chain combines TRBV7-9 with TRBJ2-7; D is unclear. Germline values: CDR1 SEHNR, CDR2 FQNEAQ (reference sequence). The V gene lost 4 bases and the J gene lost 4 bases, with 5 bases spanning the gap. The CDR3 has 11 residues. In DNA, the CDR3 is TGTGCCAGCAGCTCCCCATACGAGCAGTACTTC. Its translation: CASSSPYEQYF.

CDR3 sequence (DNA): TGTGCCAGCAGCAAAAGGGGGACAGGGGAGGACTATGGCTACACCTTC. It translates to CASSKRGTGEDYGYTF. The chain is built from TRBV21-1 and TRBJ1-2; the table calls TRBD1, which could not be checked here. TRBV21-1 is a listed pseudogene. The CDR3 extends over 16 amino acids.

This rearrangement joins TRBV5-1 to TRBJ2-1, with 10 bases lining up with TRBD2. Germline V CDR1 and CDR2: SGHRS, YFSETQ. V lost 0 bases, J lost 5 bases, and 8 bases stayed unmatched. This CDR3 contains 17 residues. In DNA form, the CDR3 reads TGCGCCAGCAGCTTGGCTCTAGCGGGAGTAGGGCACAATGAGCAGTTCTTC. This gives the protein CASSLALAGVGHNEQFF.

This clone was seen a handful of times. The chain links TRBV9 to TRBJ2-2; D unclear. V lost 3 bases to trimming and J lost 5 bases, with 8 bases between them. CDR3 length equals 13 residues. From germline, CDR1 is SGDLS and CDR2 YYNGEE. The CDR3 reads CASSASETGELFF. The CDR3, as DNA: TGTGCCAGCAGCGCTTCCGAGACCGGGGAGCTGTTTTTT.

This sequence joins TRBV28 and TRBJ1-4, with D unclear. This CDR3 spans 17 amino acids. V lost 2 bases to trimming and J lost 0 bases, with 13 bases between them. CDR1 and CDR2 (germline): MDHEN, SYDVKM. Here the CDR3 reads CASSLLPRAATNEKLFF. In nucleotides, the CDR3 is TGTGCCAGCAGTTTACTCCCCCGGGCTGCAACTAATGAAAAACTGTTTTTT.

The count of this clone is one. J is TRBJ1-1 and V is TRBV19; D ambiguous. The germline gives CDR1 LNHDA, CDR2 SQIVND (reference sequence). This CDR3 region has 15 residues. Trimming removed 5 bases at V and 1 base at J, with 14 bases between. CDR3 sequence (DNA): TGTGCCAGTAGTCCCTTGACCGCTAAGAACACTGAAGCTTTCTTT. Protein sequence: CASSPLTAKNTEAFF.

V gene TRBV11-2 combines with J gene TRBJ2-1; TRBD2 matches at 13 bases. The CDR3 spans 18 residues. The germline V gene has CDR1 SGHAT and CDR2 FQNNGV. The junction had 13 bases not matched to a gene; V was cut back by 4 bases and J by 7 bases. CDR3 coding DNA: TGTGCCAGCAGCTCGCCGGGACTAGCGGGACCGTCCGGGAATGAGCAGTTCTTC. This gives the protein CASSSPGLAGPSGNEQFF.

The chain links TRBV5-6 to TRBJ1-5; 8 bases line up with TRBD1. The CDR3 totals 16 residues. Germline CDR1 is SGHDT and CDR2 is YYEEEE. V shed 0 bases and J 0 bases; nucleotides not matched to a gene: 2. The CDR3 loop reads CASSLADRGSNQPQHF. Here the CDR3 DNA reads TGTGCCAGCAGCTTGGCCGACAGGGGTAGCAATCAGCCCCAGCATTTT.

V usage is TRBV7-9 and J usage is TRBJ2-3; 7 bases map to TRBD2. V lost 4 bases to trimming and J lost 0 bases; unmatched junction nucleotides: 13. CDR3 length equals 18 residues. Germline CDR1 is SEHNR and CDR2 is FQNEAQ (reference sequence). CDR3 nucleotides: TGTGCCAGCAGCTCCCGGTGGGCGGGGGTCGCTAGCACAGATACGCAGTATTTT. Residues: CASSSRWAGVASTDTQYF.

The J gene is TRBJ2-1, the V gene TRBV4-2; 9 bases align to TRBD1. V shed 4 bases, J shed 5 bases, and the junction held 3 bases outside the gene matches. The CDR3 runs 14 residues. CDR1 and CDR2 (germline): LGHNA, YNFKEQ. This chain's CDR3 is CASSLRDRDNEQFF. CDR3 DNA: TGTGCCAGCAGCCTCCGGGACAGGGACAATGAGCAGTTCTTC.

This clone was seen only once. The chain is built from TRBV5-6 and TRBJ2-7; D perhaps matches TRBD1 (6 bases). V was pared by 1 base and J by 4 bases, with 12 bases between. In germline, CDR1 is SGHDT, CDR2 YYEEEE. This CDR3 has 14 amino acids. CDR3 region: CASSLPGVRYEQYF. DNA for the CDR3: TGTGCCAGCAGCTTGCCAGGGGTGAGGTACGAGCAGTACTTC.